The sequence of this TCR beta chain was determined in a study of shared clonotypes between healthy human individuals. The table came from immunoSEQ multiplex PCR; TCRdb's copy has only in-frame clones and leaves some out. The repertoire includes 2.3 million or so clones, 90% to 95% of them detected once, and about 0.39% sits in the top ten. Splitting of CD4+ cells produced CD45RA+ naive and CD45RA-negative memory subsets. CDR1 and CDR2 (germline): MNHEY, SMNVEV (reference sequence). Between the trimmed V and J ends, which lost 7 bases and 0 bases, there was a span of 12 bases. There are 15 residues in the CDR3.

This chain uses TRBV27 with TRBJ1-4; no reliable D call. Input material: naive CD4+ T cells from PBMCs. Subset reported: CD45RA+ positively selected. This TCR came from a man between 18 and 35 years old in good health. Some clones in this sample may be carry-over from other donors' samples. CDR3 sequence (DNA): TGTGCCAGCACCAAGGCTGGGGCAACTAATGAAAAACTGTTTTTT. It encodes CASTKAGATNEKLFF.